What follows are 18 T cell receptor beta chains derived from one specimen sequenced in a study of T cell responses to AZD1222 COVID-19 vaccine. Some clones are missing from TCRdb's copy, which holds only in-frame ones; the method was immunoSEQ multiplex PCR. The top ten hold approximately 1.4% of the sample, which has some 150,000 clones, 85% to 95% seen once. The sample was peripheral blood, taken 28 days after the second AZD1222 dose. These receptors were collected from an adult who received the AZD1222 COVID-19 vaccine.

The V gene is TRBV30, the J gene TRBJ1-1; 9 bases are a match to TRBD1. The CDR3 spans 15 residues. The germline V gene encodes CDR1 GTSNPN and CDR2 SVGIG (reference sequence). The J segment lost 3 bases and the V segment lost 4 bases, leaving 9 bases of the junction unmatched. CDR3 in amino acids: CAWTKRQGEDTEAFF. The CDR3 DNA reads TGTGCCTGGACCAAAAGACAGGGGGAGGACACTGAAGCTTTCTTT.

The chain combines TRBV19 with TRBJ1-2, with a possible D match to TRBD1 (6 bases). The CDR3 covers 16 residues. Germline CDR1 LNHDA, CDR2 SQIVND (reference sequence). The V and J ends lost 4 bases and 4 bases respectively, with 19 bases between them. The CDR3 is CASSTTRVGRGYGYTF. CDR3 nucleotides: TGTGCCAGTAGTACAACGAGGGTTGGCAGGGGCTATGGCTACACCTTC.

The rearrangement uses TRBV2 and TRBJ2-7, with TRBD1 matching over 7 bases. Germline V CDR1 and CDR2: SNHLY, FYNNEI. The CDR3 is made up of 13 amino acids. V lost 11 bases to trimming and J lost 2 bases; unmatched junction nucleotides: 9. In nucleotides, the CDR3 is TGTGCCGGAAGCCCGGACAGGCCCTACGAGCAGTACTTC. The encoded protein is CAGSPDRPYEQYF.

The J gene is TRBJ2-7, the V gene TRBV29-1; D call uncertain. Trimming took 4 bases from V and 5 from J, leaving 15 bases between them. The germline V gene has CDR1 SQVTM and CDR2 ANQGSEA. The CDR3 is 13 amino acids. CDR3: CSVGFGSRNEQYF. The CDR3 region has the DNA TGCAGCGTTGGATTCGGCTCCCGGAACGAGCAGTACTTC.

Here the CDR3 DNA reads TGTGCCAGCAGCCAAGATTTGGTCAAGGCAGAAACCTTC. Translating it yields CASSQDLVKAETF. V is TRBV3-1 (or the pseudogene TRBV3-2) and J is TRBJ1-2, with D unclear. The CDR3 totals 13 residues. Germline V lookup: CDR1 LGHDT, CDR2 YNNKEL (reference sequence). The V gene lost 0 bases and the J gene lost 14 bases, with 16 bases spanning the gap.

The rearrangement links TRBV5-1 to TRBJ1-2; no definite D call. Germline CDR1 is SGHRS and CDR2 is YFSETQ. V was pared by 9 bases and J by 8 bases, with 14 bases between. This CDR3 is 11 amino acids long. The CDR3 DNA is TGCGCCACCGGCGGCTCATACGGCTACACCTTC. Protein: CATGGSYGYTF.

The CDR3 nucleotides read TGTGCCAGCAGCGTCACAAGTAACACTGAAGCTTTCTTT. Its protein is CASSVTSNTEAFF. The gene calls are TRBV9 and TRBJ1-1; D not resolved. Germline V CDR1 and CDR2: SGDLS, YYNGEE. This CDR3 has 13 residues. V was cut by 2 bases and J by 2 bases, with 7 bases left in between.

The chain carries TRBV24-1 and TRBJ2-1; no firm D call. CDR1 KGHDR and CDR2 SFDVKD come from the germline V gene. The CDR3 spans 11 residues. The germline V and J ends were trimmed by 7 bases and 9 bases, with 9 bases remaining between them. The CDR3 nucleotides read TGTGCCACCAGACAGTCGGGTGAGCAGTTCTTC. This gives the protein CATRQSGEQFF.

The chain links TRBV7-6 to TRBJ2-1, with 9 nucleotides matching TRBD2. Per the germline V gene, CDR1 is SGHVS and CDR2 is FNYEAQ. CDR3 size: 16 residues. With V trimmed by 0 bases and J by 10 bases, 10 bases remained unmatched. As DNA, the CDR3 is TGTGCCAGCAGCTTAGCGAGGGCGGGGGGGCCAGGCGAGCAGTTCTTC. Protein product: CASSLARAGGPGEQFF.

This chain connects TRBV5-4 to TRBJ2-1, with 9 positions matching TRBD2. Trimming removed 3 bases from V and 5 bases from J; junction bases left unmatched: 12. The CDR3 is 17 amino acids. Germline V gene sequence: CDR1 SGHNT, CDR2 YYREEE (reference sequence). The CDR3 is CASSWGGMGLANNEQFF. For the CDR3, the DNA is TGTGCCAGCAGCTGGGGGGGGATGGGACTAGCTAACAATGAGCAGTTCTTC.

The rearrangement links TRBV28 to TRBJ1-1, with D possibly TRBD1 on 6 matching bases. Germline lookup yields CDR1 MDHEN and CDR2 SYDVKM. The CDR3 has 15 amino acids. With 3 bases removed from V and 1 base from J, the gap between germline ends came to 12 bases. This chain's CDR3 is CASSFGLRGNTEAFF. The CDR3 nucleotides read TGTGCCAGCAGTTTCGGGCTCAGGGGGAACACTGAAGCTTTCTTT.

In DNA, the CDR3 is TGCGCCAGCAGCTCGGGGAGCTCGGGAGCTTATGGCTACACCTTC. As protein: CASSSGSSGAYGYTF. The chain has TRBV5-1 and TRBJ1-2; D gene ambiguous. The V end lost 3 bases, the J end lost 5 bases, and 17 bases lay between the germline ends. CDR1 and CDR2 from the germline V gene are SGHRS and YFSETQ. The CDR3 sequence is 15 residues long.

This clone was recorded once. This sequence joins TRBV19 and TRBJ2-2, with 7 nucleotides matching TRBD2. The trim removed 7 bases at V and 1 base at J, leaving 12 bases unmatched. The CDR3 loop spans 17 amino acids. CDR1 LNHDA and CDR2 SQIVND come from the germline V gene (reference sequence). CDR3 amino acids: CASIPPKGRENTGELFF. In DNA, the CDR3 is TGTGCCAGTATCCCCCCCAAGGGGAGGGAGAACACCGGGGAGCTGTTTTTT.

The chain uses TRBV7-9 and TRBJ1-1, with 9 bases matching TRBD1. Germline V lookup: CDR1 SEHNR, CDR2 FQNEAQ (reference sequence). V trimming: 3 bases; J trimming: 6 bases; junction bases outside the gene matches: 5. The CDR3 has 14 amino acids. This CDR3 is CASSFGQGWAEAFF. DNA of the CDR3: TGTGCCAGCAGCTTCGGACAGGGGTGGGCTGAAGCTTTCTTT.

The table lists this clone with a count of one. One junction end does not reproduce the germline sequence, and a read error may be involved. The rearrangement joins TRBV30 to TRBJ2-7; 9 positions agree with TRBD2. This CDR3 has 11 amino acids. The V gene's germline CDR1 is GTSNPN and CDR2 SVGIG (reference sequence). DNA for the CDR3: TGTGCCTGCAGCCGACAGGGACTAGCAAACTTC. It translates to CACSRQGLANF.

The chain recombines TRBV4-1 with TRBJ1-1, with D hard to call. Looked up from germline, CDR1 is MGHRA and CDR2 is YSYEKL. V shed 3 bases and J shed 4 bases, with 12 bases lying between them. The CDR3 has 14 residues. In DNA form, the CDR3 reads TGCGCCAGCAGCCACGTTTCATTGGGCACTGAAGCTTTCTTT. Its protein is CASSHVSLGTEAFF.

The V and J genes are TRBV5-1 and TRBJ1-2; D call uncertain. V lost 0 bases, J lost 3 bases, and 6 bases lay in between. The CDR3 runs to 13 residues. The germline CDR1 and CDR2 sequences are SGHRS and YFSETQ. The CDR3 loop is CASSLAADYGYTF. CDR3 bases: TGCGCCAGCAGCTTGGCGGCAGACTATGGCTACACCTTC. Using reference TRBV5-1 and TRBJ1-2 for the parts outside the CDR3, the full variable domain is KAGVTQTPRYLIKTRGQQVTLSCSPISGHRSVSWYQQTPGQGLQFLFEYFSETQRNKGNFPGRFSGRQFSNSRSEMNVSTLELGDSALYLCASSLAADYGYTFGSGTRLTVV.

V and J are TRBV9 and TRBJ2-7; D may be TRBD2 (5 bases). V was cut by 0 bases and J by 7 bases, with 14 bases left in between. Germline CDR1 is SGDLS and CDR2 is YYNGEE. The CDR3 is made up of 14 amino acids. CDR3 sequence reads: CASSVDSGSGEQYF. CDR3 in DNA: TGTGCCAGCAGCGTAGATTCGGGCTCGGGAGAGCAGTACTTC.